Listed here are 7 T cell receptor beta chains from one sample, sequenced in a study of tumor-infiltrating lymphocytes in primary liver carcinoma. A primer matching the constant region was used to make TCR beta cDNA from approximately 0.45 ug of total RNA. Libraries covering TCR beta were generated through three nested multiplex PCR rounds (using a slightly modified ARM-PCR). Rounds one and two of PCR, each of 10 cycles, were primed with TRBV1-TRBV30 forward primers and a C-beta reverse primer. TCRdb itself ran the multiplex PCR reads through MiXCR, one entry per CDR3 protein. The sample includes approximately 60,000 distinct CDR3 sequences, 71% of them seen just once. Co-extracted RNA and DNA came from roughly 20-30 mg of unsorted bulk tissue. Sequenced: liver tumor tissue from sampling region 2. Subset meaning: tumor region T2, inferior pole. Receptor source: a man between 35 and 55 years old with primary liver carcinoma and hepatitis B virus infection.

The J gene is TRBJ2-7, the V gene TRBV6-2 or TRBV6-3; TRBD1 matches 10 bases. The CDR3 has 14 amino acids. The germline gives CDR1 MNHEY, CDR2 SVGEGT. Trimming at V came to 6 bases and at J to 5 bases, leaving 7 bases not matched to a gene. The CDR3 DNA reads TGTGCCAGCAGCCGGACAGGGGGGAACCACGAGCAGTACTTC. It encodes CASSRTGGNHEQYF.

The J gene is TRBJ2-7, the V gene TRBV6-2 or TRBV6-3; possibly TRBD1 for D (6 bases). V lost 8 bases and J 2 bases, leaving 19 bases between the germline ends. This CDR3 has 15 amino acids. Germline values: CDR1 MNHEY, CDR2 SVGEGT. DNA for the CDR3: TGTGCCAGCGTTTACTCGAGGACAGCAGCCTACGAGCAGTACTTC. The encoded protein is CASVYSRTAAYEQYF.

Regarding this clonotype: One end of the junction is discordant with germline, which a read error may explain. The rearrangement joins TRBV4-2 to TRBJ2-5, with 11 nucleotides matching TRBD1. The CDR3 runs to 16 residues. The germline V gene has CDR1 LGHNA and CDR2 YNFKEQ. CDR3 protein: CTSNQDGTGGQETQYF. CDR3 DNA sequence: TGTACCAGCAACCAAGACGGGACAGGGGGCCAAGAGACCCAGTACTTC.

As for this clonotype: Its ends do not fully match the called genes, so a read error is possible. This chain joins TRBV5-4 and TRBJ2-1; tentative D call: TRBD2 (7 bases). This CDR3 has 18 residues. Germline-derived CDR1 and CDR2 are SGHNT and YYREEE (reference sequence). CDR3 nucleotide sequence: TGTACCAGCAGCTTTGGGGGGGCGGCCCTGAGCTCCTACAATGAGCAGTTCTTC. Translation gives CTSSFGGAALSSYNEQFF.

This clonotype appeared once. At one of its ends the junction is not consistent with the germline gene, which may arise from a read error. This sequence joins TRBV14 and TRBJ1-2, with 9 bases fitting TRBD1. Per germline, CDR1 SGHDN and CDR2 FVKESK. This CDR3 spans 15 amino acids. CDR3 DNA: TGTGCCAGCAGCCAAGAGACAGGGGGTTACTACGGCTACACCTTC. Translated: CASSQETGGYYGYTF.

The chain combines TRBV11-3 with TRBJ2-1, with 12 nucleotides matching TRBD2. Germline trimming cut 9 bases from V and 8 bases from J; bases unmatched to any gene: 14. The CDR3 has 16 residues. CDR1 is SGHNT and CDR2 is YENEEA in the germline V gene. This CDR3 reads CASSTGTSGLYYEQFF. The CDR3 DNA follows: TGTGCCAGTAGCACCGGGACTAGCGGGCTATACTATGAGCAGTTCTTC.

This clonotype was detected many times. This rearrangement joins TRBV29-1 to TRBJ2-2; D might be TRBD1 (6 bases). Germline assignment: CDR1 SQVTM and CDR2 ANQGSEA. The CDR3 is 14 amino acids. With 4 bases removed from V and 6 bases from J, the gap between germline ends came to 15 bases. The CDR3 loop is CSVGEQGGAGELFF. CDR3 bases: TGCAGCGTTGGAGAACAGGGTGGAGCCGGGGAGCTGTTTTTT.